This T cell receptor beta chain was recorded in a study of T cells in Graves' hyperthyroidism and ophthalmopathy. Across the study: Blood was drawn when the patient was first diagnosed and still untreated. Study-wide findings and caveats: A model built on 13 V-J features separated ophthalmopathy from stable hyperthyroidism.

This CDR3 comprises 14 residues. Trimming took off 3 bases at V and 7 bases at J, with 11 bases between the two ends. Germline V gives CDR1 SGHTS, CDR2 YDEGEE. A patient was excluded if there was uncontrolled infection, other autoimmune disease, pregnancy or lactation. Fresh peripheral blood, 10 ml, was the source of the PBMCs. For this clonotype: Its specificity is not known.

Amplified TCR beta CDR3 regions derived from RNA transcripts. First-round RT-PCR of the TCR CDR3 relied on the HTBI primer set. TCRdb independently ran MiXCR on the multiplex PCR reads; one entry per CDR3 protein. Of under 350,000 distinct CDR3 sequences listed, roughly 21% are singletons. Material for sequencing was blood. The receptor was isolated from a woman between 45 and 60 years old with Graves' hyperthyroidism. The genes are TRBV5-8 and TRBJ1-6, with D unresolved. CDR3 region: CASSSAERNSPLHF. DNA of the CDR3: TGTGCCAGCAGCTCAGCCGAAAGGAATTCACCCCTCCACTTT.